These 18 T cell receptor beta chains originate from one sample sequenced in a study of T cells after yellow fever vaccination (dated by TCRdb to about 2019). Library construction relied on 5' RACE. The listed sequencing device is Illumina HiSeq 2500. The raw public reads went through TCRdb reprocessing: fastp at Q25, MiXCR clone calling, in-frame beta chains kept. Rows matching on CDR3 protein sequence are summarized as one entry with the most common DNA and genes. Within this sample are a few hundred thousand distinct CDR3 sequences, with roughly a sixth of them counted one time only. Approximately 15% of the sample is held by the ten biggest clonotypes. In light of the paper, this sample's treatment or condition label describes: live attenuated yellow fever vaccine strain. Sequencing was performed on PBMCs, taken about 5 days after the first yellow fever vaccination. The receptors here all came from a young man who received the YFV17D yellow fever vaccine.

This sequence joins TRBV12-3 or TRBV12-4 and TRBJ2-7, with 9 nucleotides matching TRBD1. This CDR3 contains 13 residues. Trimming at V came to 4 bases and at J to 7 bases, leaving 5 bases not matched to a gene. CDR3 DNA sequence: TGTGCCAGCAGTTGGGACAGGGTGTCGGAGCAGTACGTC. Residues: CASSWDRVSEQYV.

This clonotype was seen more than once but under ten times. One junction end disagrees with the germline gene, perhaps due to a read error. The chain employs TRBV7-7 and TRBJ2-5, with TRBD1 matching over 11 bases. The CDR3 is 15 residues long. The germline CDR1 and CDR2 sequences are SSHAT and FNYEAQ (reference sequence). The CDR3 loop is CASSRRTGGGETQYF. The CDR3 nucleotides read TGTGCTAGCAGCCGGCGGACAGGGGGCGGGGAGACCCAGTACTTC.

This clonotype has only a few counts. This rearrangement joins TRBV12-3 or TRBV12-4 to TRBJ2-6; 7 bases match TRBD2. The trim removed 7 bases at V and 0 bases at J, leaving 12 bases unmatched. The CDR3 spans 18 residues. CDR3 sequence: CASTEGLGGLSGANVLTF. As DNA, the CDR3 is TGTGCCAGCACCGAAGGACTAGGAGGTCTCTCTGGGGCCAACGTCCTGACTTTC.

The V gene is TRBV5-1, the J gene TRBJ2-5; the match to TRBD2 covers 8 bases. The germline CDR1 and CDR2 sequences are SGHRS and YFSETQ. Trimming cost V 0 bases and J 3 bases; bases outside gene matches: 4. The CDR3 loop spans 15 amino acids. The CDR3 region has the DNA TGCGCCAGCAGCTTGGTCCCAGCGGGGGAAGAGACCCAGTACTTC. It encodes CASSLVPAGEETQYF.

The CDR3: CASTVEGLYNEQFF. Written as DNA, the CDR3 is TGTGCCAGCACCGTCGAAGGCCTATACAATGAGCAGTTCTTC. The V gene is TRBV7-9, the J gene TRBJ2-1; D unresolved. The CDR3 runs to 14 residues. V dropped 7 bases and J dropped 4 bases, with 14 bases sitting between them. CDR1 SEHNR and CDR2 FQNEAQ come from the germline V gene (reference sequence).

In this sample, this clonotype turned up a few times. This chain links TRBV10-3 with TRBJ2-3; tentative D call: TRBD1 (6 bases). Trimming took off 11 bases at V and 1 base at J, with 13 bases between the two ends. The CDR3 is 13 amino acids. Germline V gene lookup returns CDR1 ENHRY and CDR2 SYGVKD. In DNA form, the CDR3 reads TGTGCCGCCAAAAGACAGGGCACAGATACGCAGTATTTT. It is translated as CAAKRQGTDTQYF.

The V call is TRBV4-1, the J call TRBJ2-3, with 8 bases that match TRBD2. The trim removed 2 bases at V and 1 base at J, leaving 8 bases unmatched. The CDR3 has 17 amino acids. Germline lookup yields CDR1 MGHRA and CDR2 YSYEKL. CDR3 sequence reads: CASSQPILRGGTDTQYF. As DNA, the CDR3 is TGCGCCAGCAGCCAACCGATCTTGCGGGGGGGCACAGATACGCAGTATTTT.

The J gene is TRBJ2-3, the V gene TRBV27; D perhaps matches TRBD2 (5 bases). The CDR3 has 15 residues. Trimming took off 2 bases at V and 2 bases at J, with 11 bases between the two ends. Per germline, CDR1 MNHEY and CDR2 SMNVEV (reference sequence). The CDR3 loop is CASSLTRGSTDTQYF. The CDR3 DNA sequence: TGTGCCAGCAGTTTAACCCGGGGATCCACAGATACGCAGTATTTT.

This clonotype showed up just a few times. The chain uses TRBV21-1 and TRBJ2-1; TRBD1 is the table's D call and was not checked against the DNA. TRBV21-1 is classified as a pseudogene. This CDR3 is built from 11 residues. The CDR3 loop is CASSDRDRGQF. The CDR3, as DNA: TGTGCCAGCAGCGACCGGGACAGGGGGCAATTC.

In its sample, this clonotype was seen a few times. The rearrangement uses TRBV4-1 and TRBJ2-1, with D perhaps being TRBD1 or TRBD2 (5 bases each). V lost 1 base and J 4 bases, leaving 20 bases between the germline ends. There are 18 residues in the CDR3. Germline values: CDR1 MGHRA, CDR2 YSYEKL. The CDR3 bases are TGCGCCAGCAGCCAAGTTAGGGGCAAGGACTCCTTATACAATGAGCAGTTCTTC. Translating gives CASSQVRGKDSLYNEQFF.

The chain recombines TRBV5-4 with TRBJ2-2, with TRBD1 identical over 11 bases. The CDR3 runs 16 residues. Germline V lookup: CDR1 SGHNT, CDR2 YYREEE (reference sequence). The V gene end was trimmed by 4 bases and the J gene end by 0 bases; junction bases not matched to a gene: 2. This chain's CDR3 is CASSAGQGANTGELFF. CDR3 nucleotide sequence: TGTGCCAGCAGCGCGGGACAGGGGGCGAACACCGGGGAGCTGTTTTTT.

The chain employs TRBV5-1 and TRBJ1-1; D remains ambiguous. Germline CDR1 SGHRS, CDR2 YFSETQ. Trimming took off 4 bases at V and 6 bases at J, with 13 bases between the two ends. This CDR3 region has 13 residues. CDR3 nucleotide sequence: TGCGCCAGCAGCCCAATAACACAGTCTGAAGCTTTCTTT. The encoded protein is CASSPITQSEAFF.

This clonotype was picked up a small number of times. The V call is TRBV7-9, the J call TRBJ1-2; D is undetermined. The CDR3 runs to 17 residues. V shed 2 bases and J shed 0 bases, with 16 bases lying between them. Germline CDR1 and CDR2: SEHNR and FQNEAQ (reference sequence). The CDR3 protein is CASSLPQLGPANYGYTF. The CDR3 bases are TGTGCCAGCAGCTTACCGCAACTCGGGCCAGCTAACTATGGCTACACCTTC.

Many counts were recorded for this clonotype. The chain links TRBV14 to TRBJ2-3; tentatively, D is TRBD2 (5 bases). V was cut by 2 bases and J by 7 bases, with 13 bases left in between. The germline V gene encodes CDR1 SGHDN and CDR2 FVKESK. There are 14 residues in the CDR3. CDR3 nucleotides: TGTGCCAGCAGCCAATCAACAGCGGCAAATACGCAGTATTTT. It specifies CASSQSTAANTQYF.

This clonotype has only a few counts. This chain joins TRBV4-1 and TRBJ2-3; the match to TRBD2 covers 9 bases. V lost 7 bases and J lost 0; bases outside the gene matches: 5. The CDR3 has 15 amino acids. Looked up from germline, CDR1 is MGHRA and CDR2 is YSYEKL. The CDR3 loop is CASTGLAGSTDTQYF. The CDR3 bases are TGCGCCAGCACAGGGCTAGCGGGGAGCACAGATACGCAGTATTTT.

This clonotype turned up a few times. The CDR3 protein is CSSRTVMNTEAFF. The CDR3 DNA follows: TGCAGCTCGAGGACAGTCATGAACACTGAAGCTTTCTTT. V and J are TRBV29-1 and TRBJ1-1; TRBD1 is a possible D gene (6 bases). Germline CDR1 and CDR2: SQVTM and ANQGSEA. The V and J ends lost 8 bases and 0 bases respectively, with 13 bases between them. CDR3 size: 13 residues.

The chain joins TRBV7-3 to TRBJ1-2, with TRBD1 matching 8 bases. CDR3 size: 15 residues. V trimming: 0 bases; J trimming: 2 bases; junction bases outside the gene matches: 2. CDR1 is SGHTA, CDR2 FQGTGA, per germline. Here the CDR3 reads CASSLTGTGNYGYTF. For the CDR3, the DNA is TGTGCCAGCAGCTTAACCGGGACAGGAAACTATGGCTACACCTTC. Variable domain in full (rest from reference TRBV7-3 and TRBJ1-2): GAGVSQTPSNKVTEKGKYVELRCDPISGHTALYWYRQSLGQGPEFLIYFQGTGAADDSGLPNDRFFAVRPEGSVSTLKIQRTERGDSAVYLCASSLTGTGNYGYTFGSGTRLTVV.

The chain has TRBV27 and TRBJ2-2; maybe TRBD1 (6 bases). The CDR3 covers 16 residues. V was pared by 7 bases and J by 5 bases, with 20 bases between. CDR1 is MNHEY, CDR2 SMNVEV, per germline (reference sequence). CDR3 sequence reads: CASTLTLQGSTGELFF. CDR3 DNA sequence: TGTGCCAGCACACTAACTCTACAGGGAAGTACCGGGGAGCTGTTTTTT.